The 22 T cell receptor beta chains below were found in one sample sequenced in a study of control samples from healthy donors and cancer patients. TCRdb keeps only in-frame clones here, not all; method: immunoSEQ multiplex PCR. The sample yields some 200,000 clones, around 91% seen once. The sample was blood. These TCRs come from a woman in her 30s in good health.

This sequence joins TRBV2 and TRBJ1-2; D is uncertain. V dropped 3 bases and J dropped 1 base, with 3 bases sitting between them. The CDR3 spans 12 residues. Per germline, CDR1 SNHLY and CDR2 FYNNEI. The CDR3 nucleotides read TGTGCCAGCAGTGACAATAACTATGGCTACACCTTC. Amino acids: CASSDNNYGYTF.

The chain couples TRBV6-5 to TRBJ2-3; TRBD1 is a possible D gene (6 bases). Trimming took 6 bases from V and 2 from J, leaving 9 bases between them. This CDR3 is built from 13 residues. In germline, CDR1 is MNHEY, CDR2 SVGAGI. In DNA form, the CDR3 reads TGTGCCAGCAGACGGGACAACACAGATACGCAGTATTTT. Translation gives CASRRDNTDTQYF.

V usage is TRBV10-3 and J usage is TRBJ1-5; D call uncertain. In germline, CDR1 is ENHRY, CDR2 SYGVKD. V lost 0 bases to trimming and J lost 3 bases, with 9 bases between them. The CDR3 runs 15 residues. Written as DNA, the CDR3 is TGTGCCATCAGTGAGTCGATACAGAACAATCAGCCCCAGCATTTT. This translates into CAISESIQNNQPQHF.

The V and J genes are TRBV29-1 and TRBJ2-1, with TRBD2 matching over 7 bases. CDR3 length: 12 residues. Germline loops: CDR1 SQVTM, CDR2 ANQGSEA. With 7 bases clipped from V and 2 bases from J, the junction kept 2 bases outside the gene matches. CDR3 sequence reads: CSAGLAYNEQFF. In DNA form, the CDR3 reads TGCAGCGCCGGACTAGCCTACAATGAGCAGTTCTTC.

This clone was picked up a small number of times. J is TRBJ2-7 and V is TRBV7-9, with 14 nucleotides matching TRBD2. After removal of 5 bases from V and 2 bases from J, the junction contained 2 bases not matched to a gene. The CDR3 covers 15 residues. Germline CDR1 SEHNR, CDR2 FQNEAQ (reference sequence). In DNA form, the CDR3 reads TGTGCCAGCAGCGAGGGACTAGCGGGAGCCTACGAGCAGTACTTC. Encoded protein: CASSEGLAGAYEQYF.

The chain couples TRBV5-5 to TRBJ2-6; D gene uncertain. Per germline, CDR1 SGHKS and CDR2 YYEKEE (reference sequence). This CDR3 is built from 16 residues. With 0 bases removed from V and 0 bases from J, the gap between germline ends came to 7 bases. The CDR3 loop reads CASSLAGYSGANVLTF. The CDR3 nucleotides read TGTGCCAGCAGCTTGGCCGGGTACTCTGGGGCCAACGTCCTGACTTTC.

This chain joins TRBV7-2 and TRBJ1-2; D not resolved. This CDR3 is 14 amino acids long. CDR1 and CDR2 (germline): SGHTA, FQGNSA. V lost 0 bases and J 2 bases, leaving 7 bases between the germline ends. This CDR3 reads CASSLARTNYGYTF. The CDR3, as DNA: TGTGCCAGCAGCTTAGCCAGGACGAACTATGGCTACACCTTC.

This clone came up once. The gene calls are TRBV12-3 or TRBV12-4 and TRBJ1-2; 9 positions agree with TRBD1. The CDR3 extends over 13 amino acids. V dropped 7 bases and J dropped 8; count of bases not matched to a gene: 8. The CDR3 nucleotides are TGTGCCAGCACCATCGACAGGGGGGGAGGCTACACCTTC. Protein product: CASTIDRGGGYTF.

The rearrangement uses TRBV27 and TRBJ2-1, with 9 bases matching TRBD1. V was pared by 6 bases and J by 7 bases, with 4 bases of the junction left unmatched. This CDR3 is built from 13 residues. Germline values: CDR1 MNHEY, CDR2 SMNVEV (reference sequence). The CDR3 is CASRGQGLNEQFF. In DNA form, the CDR3 reads TGTGCCAGCAGGGGACAGGGTTTGAATGAGCAGTTCTTC.

The V call is TRBV19, the J call TRBJ2-2; the match to TRBD2 covers 8 bases. Per germline, CDR1 LNHDA and CDR2 SQIVND (reference sequence). Losses at the gene ends were 3 bases for V and 1 base for J; bases not matched to a gene: 1. This CDR3 is 15 amino acids long. The CDR3 spells CASSIRGGNTGELFF. Written as DNA, the CDR3 is TGTGCCAGTAGTATCCGGGGGGGGAACACCGGGGAGCTGTTTTTT.

This clone was detected once. The CDR3 DNA sequence: TGTGCCAGCAGCCAAGATCACAAGGGGCTAGCGGGGGCGGCCGGGGAGCTGTTTTTT. It yields the protein CASSQDHKGLAGAAGELFF. The J gene is TRBJ2-2, the V gene TRBV3-1 (or the pseudogene TRBV3-2); 10 positions agree with TRBD2. Germline trimming cut 0 bases from V and 6 bases from J; bases unmatched to any gene: 13. Germline values: CDR1 LGHDT, CDR2 YNNKEL (reference sequence). The CDR3 has 19 amino acids.

This rearrangement joins TRBV5-1 to TRBJ2-2; 7 bases are a match to TRBD2. CDR1 is SGHRS, CDR2 YFSETQ, per germline. Trimming took 6 bases from V and 4 from J; bases not matched to a gene: 9. The CDR3 length is 15 residues. This CDR3 reads CASTWTSLRTGELFF. The CDR3, as DNA: TGCGCCAGCACCTGGACTAGTCTGCGCACCGGGGAGCTGTTTTTT.

The rearrangement joins TRBV7-2 to TRBJ2-7, with D possibly TRBD2 on 11 matching bases. CDR3 length: 18 amino acids. Per the germline V gene, CDR1 is SGHTA and CDR2 is FQGNSA. Deletions cut 5 bases from V and 0 bases from J, with 23 bases between. The CDR3 is CASSRTGGTSGSSYEQYF. CDR3 nucleotides: TGTGCCAGCAGCCGGACAGGGGGGACTAGCGGTTCCTCCTACGAGCAGTACTTC.

V usage is TRBV10-3 and J usage is TRBJ2-5; 9 positions agree with TRBD2. The CDR3 is made up of 16 amino acids. Germline V CDR1 and CDR2: ENHRY, SYGVKD. The ends lost 0 bases at V and 2 bases at J; junction bases unmatched: 4. DNA for the CDR3: TGTGCCATCAGTGAGTCTAGCGGGGGCCGGCAAGAGACCCAGTACTTC. It is translated as CAISESSGGRQETQYF.

This rearrangement joins TRBV27 to TRBJ2-5, with D unresolved. The CDR3 consists of 13 residues. The V end was cut by 0 bases, the J end by 5 bases, with 7 bases between. Germline V gene lookup returns CDR1 MNHEY and CDR2 SMNVEV (reference sequence). CDR3 residues: CASSLSGLETQYF. The DNA for the CDR3 is TGTGCCAGCAGTTTATCAGGGTTGGAGACCCAGTACTTC.

The genes are TRBV18 and TRBJ1-6; D possibly corresponds to TRBD1 (6 bases). This CDR3 contains 15 residues. Per the germline V gene, CDR1 is KGHSH and CDR2 is LQKENI. The V gene lost 2 bases and the J gene lost 7 bases, with 12 bases spanning the gap. The CDR3 DNA reads as TGTGCCAGCTCACCAAGGACAGCCCAAAATTCACCCCTCCACTTT. Its translation is CASSPRTAQNSPLHF.

Worth noting for this clone: Other DNA sequences of this sample code for an identical CDR3. CDR3 protein: CASSRYEQYF. Written as DNA, the CDR3 is TGTGCCAGCAGTCGCTACGAGCAGTACTTC. This sequence joins TRBV28 and TRBJ2-7, with D uncertain. The germline gives CDR1 MDHEN, CDR2 SYDVKM. This CDR3 is 10 amino acids long. Trimming removed 5 bases at V and 3 bases at J, with 2 bases between.

The gene calls are TRBV29-1 and TRBJ2-3; D might be TRBD2 (7 bases). Trimming took 5 bases from V and 4 from J, leaving 16 bases between them. The germline CDR1 and CDR2 sequences are SQVTM and ANQGSEA. The CDR3 consists of 14 residues. DNA for the CDR3: TGCAGCGTTAATGAGGGGGGGTTTTCAGATACGCAGTATTTT. Translating it yields CSVNEGGFSDTQYF.

In nucleotides, the CDR3 is TGCGCCAGCAGCCCCGGACTAGCAGAGACCCAGTACTTC. It specifies CASSPGLAETQYF. The J gene is TRBJ2-5, the V gene TRBV4-1; 8 nucleotides match TRBD2. The CDR3 runs to 13 residues. Trimming removed 4 bases from V and 4 bases from J; junction bases left unmatched: 2. CDR1 MGHRA and CDR2 YSYEKL come from the germline V gene.

The rearrangement uses TRBV7-8 and TRBJ2-2, with 8 bases aligning to TRBD1. Trimming removed 3 bases from V and 2 bases from J; junction bases left unmatched: 2. Germline V gene lookup returns CDR1 SGHVS and CDR2 FQNEAQ. This CDR3 is 15 amino acids long. This CDR3 reads CASSFQGANTGELFF. The CDR3 coding sequence is TGTGCCAGCAGCTTCCAGGGGGCCAACACCGGGGAGCTGTTTTTT.

Worth noting for this clone: The sample has other DNA sequences that encode this CDR3 too. The CDR3 DNA reads TGTGCCAGCAGTTCCCGGCAGAACACTGAAGCTTTCTTT. It yields the protein CASSSRQNTEAFF. V usage is TRBV12-3 or TRBV12-4 and J usage is TRBJ1-1; unclear D gene. Trimming cost V 4 bases and J 1 base, with 7 bases left between them. The CDR3 is 13 amino acids.

The chain joins TRBV18 to TRBJ2-5; D unresolved. The length of the CDR3 is 13 residues. Trimming removed 0 bases at V and 0 bases at J, with 2 bases between. CDR1 is KGHSH and CDR2 is LQKENI in the germline V gene. The CDR3 loop reads CASSPPNQETQYF. CDR3 DNA: TGTGCCAGCTCACCACCCAACCAAGAGACCCAGTACTTC.